The present T cell receptor (beta chain) was sequenced within a study of blood T cell repertoires in COVID-19. Overall study context: COVID-19 samples from acute and convalescent phases originated in the United States, Italy and Spain. T cells, B-cell-depleted T cells, or PBMCs supplied cDNA or gDNA.

Authors' processing steps: How many nucleated cells were present was estimated from reference gene primer amplification. Profiling relied on immunoSEQ multiplex PCR, and the TCRdb table lists in-frame clones only, not all of them. V and J calls and clone size are given by that table; D and trimming were obtained from the DNA. The data contain about 140,000 clones, roughly 88% of them singletons. Sequencing input: peripheral blood. This TCR derives from a man aged 55-75 years with active or convalescent COVID-19.

This chain's CDR3 is CASSYSGGQPDQPQHF. CDR3 sequence (DNA): TGTGCCAGCAGTTACTCAGGGGGCCAGCCCGATCAGCCCCAGCATTTT. The V call is TRBV6-2 or TRBV6-3, the J call TRBJ1-5; 7 bases are shared with TRBD1. V lost 0 bases to trimming and J lost 5 bases; unmatched junction nucleotides: 7. Per the germline V gene, CDR1 is MNHEY and CDR2 is SVGEGT. This CDR3 is 16 amino acids long.